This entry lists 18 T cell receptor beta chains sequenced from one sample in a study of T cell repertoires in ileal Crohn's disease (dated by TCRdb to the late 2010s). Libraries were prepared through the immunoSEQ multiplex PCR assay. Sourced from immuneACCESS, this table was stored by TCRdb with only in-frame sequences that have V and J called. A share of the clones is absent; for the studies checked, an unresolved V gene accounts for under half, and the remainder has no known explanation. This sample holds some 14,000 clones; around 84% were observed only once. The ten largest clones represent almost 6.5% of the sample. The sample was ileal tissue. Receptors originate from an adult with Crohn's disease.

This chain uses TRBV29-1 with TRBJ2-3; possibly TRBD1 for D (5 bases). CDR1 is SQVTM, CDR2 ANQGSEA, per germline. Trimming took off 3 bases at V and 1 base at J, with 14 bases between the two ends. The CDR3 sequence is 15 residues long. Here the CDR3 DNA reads TGCAGCGTTGATGGTAGGGGTCTCGGCACAGATACGCAGTATTTT. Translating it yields CSVDGRGLGTDTQYF.

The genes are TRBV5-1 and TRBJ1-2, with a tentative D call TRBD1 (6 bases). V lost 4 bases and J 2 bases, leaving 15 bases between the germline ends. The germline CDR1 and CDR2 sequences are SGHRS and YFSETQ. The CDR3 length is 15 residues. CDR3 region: CASSVRDTSNYGYTF. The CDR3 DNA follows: TGCGCCAGCAGCGTTCGGGACACTTCAAACTATGGCTACACCTTC.

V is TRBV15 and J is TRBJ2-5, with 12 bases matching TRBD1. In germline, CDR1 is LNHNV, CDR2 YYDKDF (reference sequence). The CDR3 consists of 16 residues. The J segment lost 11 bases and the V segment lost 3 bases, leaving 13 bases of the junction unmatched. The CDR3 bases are TGTGCCACCAGCAGGGGGAAGGGACAGGGGGCGCGGGAGCAGTACTTC. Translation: CATSRGKGQGAREQYF.

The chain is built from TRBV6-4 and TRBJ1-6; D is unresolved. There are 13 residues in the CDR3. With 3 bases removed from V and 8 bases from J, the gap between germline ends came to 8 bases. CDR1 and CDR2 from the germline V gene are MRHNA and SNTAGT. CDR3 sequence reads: CASSEAFDSPLHF. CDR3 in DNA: TGTGCCAGCAGTGAAGCGTTCGATTCACCCCTCCACTTT.

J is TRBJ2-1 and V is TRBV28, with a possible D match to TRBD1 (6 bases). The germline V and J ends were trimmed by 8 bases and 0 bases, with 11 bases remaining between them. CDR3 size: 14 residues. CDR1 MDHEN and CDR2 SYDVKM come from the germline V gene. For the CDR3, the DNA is TGTGCCAGCCGGACAGAAGTCTCCTACAATGAGCAGTTCTTC. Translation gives CASRTEVSYNEQFF.

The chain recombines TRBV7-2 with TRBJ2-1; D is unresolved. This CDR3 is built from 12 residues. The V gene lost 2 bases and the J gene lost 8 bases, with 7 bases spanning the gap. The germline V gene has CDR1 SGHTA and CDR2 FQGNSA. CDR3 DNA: TGTGCCAGCAGCTTAATGCAGGATGAGCAGTTCTTC. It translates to CASSLMQDEQFF.

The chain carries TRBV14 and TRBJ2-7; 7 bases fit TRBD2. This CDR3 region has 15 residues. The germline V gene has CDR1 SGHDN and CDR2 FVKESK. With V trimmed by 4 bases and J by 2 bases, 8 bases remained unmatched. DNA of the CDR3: TGTGCCAGCAGCCGGTCGGCGGGAGTGACCTACGAGCAGTACTTC. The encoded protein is CASSRSAGVTYEQYF.

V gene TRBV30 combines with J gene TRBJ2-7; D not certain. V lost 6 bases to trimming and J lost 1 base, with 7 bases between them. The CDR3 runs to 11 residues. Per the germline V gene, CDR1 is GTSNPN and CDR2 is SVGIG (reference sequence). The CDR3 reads CACGESYEQYF. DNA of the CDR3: TGTGCCTGCGGAGAGTCCTACGAGCAGTACTTC.

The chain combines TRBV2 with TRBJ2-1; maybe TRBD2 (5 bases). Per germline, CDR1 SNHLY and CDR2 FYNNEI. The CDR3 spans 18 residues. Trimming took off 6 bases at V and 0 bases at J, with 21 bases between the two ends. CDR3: CASRGIQPGSLSYNEQFF. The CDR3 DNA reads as TGTGCCAGCAGGGGAATCCAGCCGGGGAGCCTCTCCTACAATGAGCAGTTCTTC.

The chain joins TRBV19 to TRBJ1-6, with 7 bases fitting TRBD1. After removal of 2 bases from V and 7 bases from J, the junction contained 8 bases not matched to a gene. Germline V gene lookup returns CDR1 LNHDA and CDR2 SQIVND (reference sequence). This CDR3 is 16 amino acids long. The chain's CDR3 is CASSISGWDSNSPLHF. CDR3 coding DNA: TGTGCCAGTAGTATATCCGGGTGGGACAGCAATTCACCCCTCCACTTT.

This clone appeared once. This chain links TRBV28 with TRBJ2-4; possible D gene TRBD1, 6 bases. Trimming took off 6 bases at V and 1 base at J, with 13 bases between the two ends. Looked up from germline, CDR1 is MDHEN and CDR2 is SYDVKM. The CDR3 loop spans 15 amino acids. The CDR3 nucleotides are TGTGCCAGCAGCGAGACAGGTCCGGCCAAAAACATTCAGTACTTC. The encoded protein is CASSETGPAKNIQYF.

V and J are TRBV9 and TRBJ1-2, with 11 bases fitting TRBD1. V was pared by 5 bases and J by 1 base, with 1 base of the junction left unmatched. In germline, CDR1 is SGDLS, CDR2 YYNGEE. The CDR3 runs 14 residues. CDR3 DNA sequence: TGTGCCAGCAGGGGACAGGGGGGTAACTATGGCTACACCTTC. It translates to CASRGQGGNYGYTF.

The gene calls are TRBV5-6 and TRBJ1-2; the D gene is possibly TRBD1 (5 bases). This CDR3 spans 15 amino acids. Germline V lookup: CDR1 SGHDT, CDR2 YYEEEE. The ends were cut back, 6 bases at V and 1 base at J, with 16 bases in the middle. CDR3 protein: CASTPTQGFNYGYTF. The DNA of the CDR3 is TGTGCCAGCACCCCTACTCAGGGCTTTAACTATGGCTACACCTTC.

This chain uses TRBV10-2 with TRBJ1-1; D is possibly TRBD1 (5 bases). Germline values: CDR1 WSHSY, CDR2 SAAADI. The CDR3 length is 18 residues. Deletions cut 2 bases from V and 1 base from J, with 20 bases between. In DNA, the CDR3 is TGCGCCAGCAGTGAGGGGGGAGCGGAGGGTCACGGGAACACTGAAGCTTTCTTT. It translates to CASSEGGAEGHGNTEAFF.

CDR3 coding DNA: TGCGCCAGCAGCCAAGATAGGTTTTCGGGTGGCTACACCTTC. It translates to CASSQDRFSGGYTF. The chain joins TRBV4-1 to TRBJ1-2; D gene unclear. CDR3 size: 14 residues. The V end was cut by 0 bases, the J end by 7 bases, with 12 bases between. Germline V gene data show CDR1 as MGHRA and CDR2 as YSYEKL.

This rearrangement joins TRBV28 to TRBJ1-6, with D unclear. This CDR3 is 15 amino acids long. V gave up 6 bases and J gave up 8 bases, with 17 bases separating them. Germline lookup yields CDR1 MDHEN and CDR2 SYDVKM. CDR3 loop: CASRTSTEGYSPLHF. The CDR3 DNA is TGTGCCAGCAGGACTTCTACAGAGGGTTATTCACCCCTCCACTTT.

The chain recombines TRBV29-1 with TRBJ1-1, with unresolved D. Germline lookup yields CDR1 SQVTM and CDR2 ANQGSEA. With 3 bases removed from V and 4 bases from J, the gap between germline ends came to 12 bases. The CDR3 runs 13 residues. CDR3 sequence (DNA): TGCAGCGTTGAGGCAGGTGGGTCCACTGAAGCTTTCTTT. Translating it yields CSVEAGGSTEAFF.

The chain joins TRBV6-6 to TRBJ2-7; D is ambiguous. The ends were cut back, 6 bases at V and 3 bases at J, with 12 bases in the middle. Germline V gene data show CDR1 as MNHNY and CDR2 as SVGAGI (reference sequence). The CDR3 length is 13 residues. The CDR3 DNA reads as TGTGCCAGCAGCACTCCCGAAAGCTACGAGCAGTACTTC. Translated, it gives CASSTPESYEQYF.